A selection of T cell receptor beta chains follows, all from one sample in a study of T-cell memory formation after mild COVID-19. TCRdb reprocessed the 5' RACE reads via MiXCR and lists one record per CDR3 protein. The sample includes under 300,000 distinct CDR3 sequences, roughly a tenth of them seen just once. The specimen sequenced was PBMCs or a T cell subset sorted from them (not recorded which). Receptors originate from a man between 18 and 29 years old who had mild COVID-19 (a few samples of this study predate the infection). Cell type and time point are not known. Both conserved end residues are part of each CDR3. The D gene is left open where the match is weak. For some rows the clone size is stated as once, few or many, or as a class when expanded; others skip it.

>NA|TRBV7-9|NA|TRBJ2-7
TGTGCCAGCGGATTCCCGGGACGAGACAGCTCCTACGAGCAGTACTTC
CASGFPGRDSSYEQYF
>few|TRBV7-9|TRBD2|TRBJ2-3
TGTGCCAGCTCTGGAGCGGGGATGGATGAATTGGATACGCAGTATTTT
CASSGAGMDELDTQYF
>NA|TRBV4-2|TRBD2|TRBJ2-3
TGTGCCAGCAGCCAAGAACAAGCGGGGGGGGATACGCAGTATTTT
CASSQEQAGGDTQYF
>few|TRBV7-2|NA|TRBJ2-2
TGTGCCAGCAGCTGGACGCTTACGAACACCGGGGAGCTGTTTTTT
CASSWTLTNTGELFF
>NA|TRBV27|TRBD2|TRBJ2-3
TGTGCCAGTAGGAAACTAGCGGGGGGCACAGATACGCAGTATTTT
CASRKLAGGTDTQYF
>many|TRBV12-3/TRBV12-4|NA|TRBJ1-3
TGTGCCGGGGGAAGGGCGCCGCTTGGAAACACCATATATTTT
CAGGRAPLGNTIYF
>many|TRBV4-3|NA|TRBJ2-2
TGCGCCAGCAGCCAAGTGGGCAGCCCAACGAACACCGGGGAGCTGTTTTTT
CASSQVGSPTNTGELFF
>many|TRBV10-3|NA|TRBJ2-7
TGTGCCATCGGCCGGGACAACACCTACGAGCAGTACTTC
CAIGRDNTYEQYF
>few|TRBV13|NA|TRBJ1-3
TGTGCCAGCAGCCCCTTTTACTCTGGAAACACCATATATTTT
CASSPFYSGNTIYF
>few|TRBV5-4|TRBD2|TRBJ2-1
TGTGCCAGCAGCTTGCCCGGGGGGGTATACAATGAGCAGTTCTTC
CASSLPGGVYNEQFF
>few|TRBV29-1|TRBD1|TRBJ1-2
TGCAGCGTTCGAGGACAGGGGTATCATGGCTACACCTTC
CSVRGQGYHGYTF